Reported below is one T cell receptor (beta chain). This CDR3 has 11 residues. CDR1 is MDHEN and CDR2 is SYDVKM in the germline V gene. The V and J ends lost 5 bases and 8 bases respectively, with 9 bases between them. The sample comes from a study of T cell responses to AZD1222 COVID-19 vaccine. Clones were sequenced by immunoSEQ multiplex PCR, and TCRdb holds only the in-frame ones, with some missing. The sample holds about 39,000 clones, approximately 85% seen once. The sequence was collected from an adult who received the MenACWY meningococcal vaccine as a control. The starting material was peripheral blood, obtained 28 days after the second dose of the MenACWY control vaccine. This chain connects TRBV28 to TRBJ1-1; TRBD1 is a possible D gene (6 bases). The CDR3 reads CASSTGQEAFF. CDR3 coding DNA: TGTGCCAGCAGTACCGGACAGGAAGCTTTCTTT.